Each of the 32 T cell receptor beta chains below was sequenced from the same sample in a study of T cell responses to AZD1222 COVID-19 vaccine. Repertoires were generated with immunoSEQ multiplex PCR, while TCRdb's copy carries only in-frame clones and drops some. Altogether over 100,000 clones are present, approximately 90% being singletons, with the ten largest covering 2% to 2.5%. Material: peripheral blood, obtained on day 0 of AZD1222 vaccination. The receptor source for this set is an adult in good health.

This chain joins TRBV28 and TRBJ1-5, with D possibly matching TRBD1 (5 bases). The CDR3 is 14 residues long. Between the trimmed V and J ends, which lost 2 bases and 7 bases, there was a span of 12 bases. From germline, CDR1 is MDHEN and CDR2 SYDVKM. The CDR3 loop reads CASSLAGPEQPQHF. CDR3 DNA sequence: TGTGCCAGCAGTTTAGCAGGGCCAGAACAGCCCCAGCATTTT. Full variable domain (outside the CDR3, taken from reference TRBV28 and TRBJ1-5): DVKVTQSSRYLVKRTGEKVFLECVQDMDHENMFWYRQDPGLGLRLIYFSYDVKMKEKGDIPEGYSVSREKKERFSLILESASTNQTSMYLCASSLAGPEQPQHFGDGTRLSIL.

The chain recombines TRBV28 with TRBJ1-5, with TRBD1 as a possible D gene (6 bases). Germline CDR1 is MDHEN and CDR2 is SYDVKM. With 6 bases removed from V and 3 bases from J, the gap between germline ends came to 15 bases. The CDR3 runs to 15 residues. CDR3 sequence reads: CASRSAGANNQPQHF. The CDR3 region has the DNA TGTGCCAGCAGGTCTGCGGGGGCAAACAATCAGCCCCAGCATTTT.

V is TRBV19 and J is TRBJ1-1; 9 positions match TRBD1. Germline CDR1 is LNHDA and CDR2 is SQIVND (reference sequence). The CDR3 length is 15 residues. J gave up 5 bases and V 3 bases, and 7 bases lay outside the gene matches. CDR3 amino acids: CASSMGQGMGTEAFF. CDR3 nucleotide sequence: TGTGCCAGTAGTATGGGACAGGGTATGGGAACTGAAGCTTTCTTT. Looking up the rest from reference TRBV19 and TRBJ1-1 gives the full variable domain: DGGITQSPKYLFRKEGQNVTLSCEQNLNHDAMYWYRQDPGQGLRLIYYSQIVNDFQKGDIAEGYSVSREKKESFPLTVTSAQKNPTAFYLCASSMGQGMGTEAFFGQGTRLTVV.

This clone occurred once. The V and J genes are TRBV7-6 and TRBJ1-5; no firm D call. Germline V gene data show CDR1 as SGHVS and CDR2 as FNYEAQ. The CDR3 consists of 16 residues. Trimming left V 4 bases short and J 6 bases short, with 19 bases between. CDR3 bases: TGTGCCAGCAGCTCGGGTGGTAAACAGTCGGTTCAGCCCCAGCATTTT. Amino acids: CASSSGGKQSVQPQHF.

By share, this clone ranks as medium-sized. J is TRBJ1-1 and V is TRBV19, with D unresolved. V shed 6 bases and J shed 1 base, with 12 bases lying between them. The germline gives CDR1 LNHDA, CDR2 SQIVND (reference sequence). This CDR3 comprises 14 residues. CDR3 coding DNA: TGTGCCAGTAGCGCGGGTGTCCGGAACACTGAAGCTTTCTTT. It translates to CASSAGVRNTEAFF. Together with reference TRBV19 and TRBJ1-1, the CDR3 gives the full variable domain: DGGITQSPKYLFRKEGQNVTLSCEQNLNHDAMYWYRQDPGQGLRLIYYSQIVNDFQKGDIAEGYSVSREKKESFPLTVTSAQKNPTAFYLCASSAGVRNTEAFFGQGTRLTVV.

This chain links TRBV5-4 with TRBJ1-6, with TRBD1 identical over 7 bases. The junction had 7 bases not matched to a gene; V was cut back by 4 bases and J by 6 bases. The germline CDR1 and CDR2 sequences are SGHNT and YYREEE (reference sequence). The CDR3 totals 15 residues. In nucleotides, the CDR3 is TGTGCCAGCAGCGCGCAGGGGGGACTTAATTCACCCCTCCACTTT. It encodes CASSAQGGLNSPLHF.

The V and J genes are TRBV12-3 or TRBV12-4 and TRBJ2-7; 8 positions agree with TRBD2. Losses at the gene ends were 4 bases for V and 6 bases for J; bases not matched to a gene: 5. This CDR3 spans 13 amino acids. The CDR3 DNA sequence: TGTGCCAGCAGTTCCCAGCGGGAGACCGAGCAGTACTTC. It encodes CASSSQRETEQYF.

The chain combines TRBV5-4 with TRBJ2-1; D call uncertain. The V gene's germline CDR1 is SGHNT and CDR2 YYREEE (reference sequence). V shed 0 bases and J shed 5 bases, with 12 bases lying between them. This CDR3 has 15 amino acids. The CDR3 sequence: CASSLGQWWNNEQFF. CDR3 bases: TGTGCCAGCAGCTTGGGCCAATGGTGGAACAATGAGCAGTTCTTC. Full variable domain (remainder filled in from reference TRBV5-4 and TRBJ2-1): ETGVTQSPTHLIKTRGQQVTLRCSSQSGHNTVSWYQQALGQGPQFIFQYYREEENGRGNFPPRFSGLQFPNYSSELNVNALELDDSALYLCASSLGQWWNNEQFFGPGTRLTVL.

The chain recombines TRBV6-6 with TRBJ2-3; D unresolved. Deletions cut 3 bases from V and 1 base from J, with 14 bases between. The CDR3 runs to 16 residues. The germline V gene has CDR1 MNHNY and CDR2 SVGAGI (reference sequence). CDR3 protein: CASSYRPRSRTDTQYF. CDR3 nucleotide sequence: TGTGCCAGCAGTTATAGGCCTCGGTCCCGCACAGATACGCAGTATTTT.

V gene TRBV2 combines with J gene TRBJ2-3; D remains unclear. CDR3 length: 15 amino acids. V was pared by 7 bases and J by 1 base, with 15 bases between. Germline-derived CDR1 and CDR2 are SNHLY and FYNNEI. CDR3 DNA: TGTGCCAGCACCCATCGTGGGCCTCGCACAGATACGCAGTATTTT. As protein: CASTHRGPRTDTQYF.

This sequence joins TRBV10-3 and TRBJ1-1; 7 bases are shared with TRBD1. This CDR3 is 13 amino acids long. CDR1 and CDR2 from the germline V gene are ENHRY and SYGVKD. The junction had 12 bases not matched to a gene; V was cut back by 9 bases and J by 8 bases. The CDR3 nucleotides read TGTGCCATAACCCCGGGACAGTCACTGGAAGCTTTCTTT. This gives the protein CAITPGQSLEAFF.

The chain links TRBV6-5 to TRBJ2-7; D may match TRBD1 or TRBD2 (5 bases each). Trimming cost V 7 bases and J 7 bases, with 14 bases left between them. The germline gives CDR1 MNHEY, CDR2 SVGAGI. The CDR3 covers 12 residues. CDR3 amino acids: CASKDSWGEQYF. The CDR3, as DNA: TGTGCCAGCAAAGACAGTTGGGGGGAGCAGTACTTC.

The gene calls are TRBV2 and TRBJ2-3; 12 positions match TRBD2. V lost 5 bases and J lost 12; bases outside the gene matches: 9. Germline CDR1 reads SNHLY; CDR2 reads FYNNEI. CDR3 length: 14 amino acids. In DNA form, the CDR3 reads TGTGCCAGCAGTTCGGGACTAGCGGGCACCCCCCAGTATTTT. Translation gives CASSSGLAGTPQYF.

J is TRBJ2-1 and V is TRBV7-2, with TRBD1 matching 8 bases. V shed 5 bases, J shed 7 bases, and the junction held 4 bases outside the gene matches. The V gene's germline CDR1 is SGHTA and CDR2 FQGNSA. The CDR3 is 13 amino acids. In nucleotides, the CDR3 is TGTGCCAGCAGCCCGGACAGGGTGAATGAGCAGTTCTTC. It encodes CASSPDRVNEQFF.

The chain couples TRBV11-2 to TRBJ1-1; D not resolved. The CDR3 length is 13 residues. The germline gives CDR1 SGHAT, CDR2 FQNNGV. Deletions cut 6 bases from V and 7 bases from J, with 15 bases between. The CDR3 loop reads CASRQTSAGEAFF. The CDR3 DNA sequence: TGTGCCAGCAGGCAGACCTCGGCGGGTGAAGCTTTCTTT.

V and J are TRBV5-5 and TRBJ1-2; no reliable D call. This CDR3 has 14 amino acids. Per the germline V gene, CDR1 is SGHKS and CDR2 is YYEKEE (reference sequence). Trimming stripped 0 bases from V and 2 bases from J, with 8 bases between. The CDR3 spells CASSLAVPNYGYTF. The CDR3 coding sequence is TGTGCCAGCAGCTTGGCGGTACCCAACTATGGCTACACCTTC.

This chain links TRBV5-1 with TRBJ1-4; D is ambiguous. Germline lookup yields CDR1 SGHRS and CDR2 YFSETQ. The CDR3 has 15 residues. The V and J ends lost 2 bases and 0 bases respectively, with 8 bases between them. CDR3 coding DNA: TGCGCCAGCAGCTTTGAGGGCGCAACTAATGAAAAACTGTTTTTT. It encodes CASSFEGATNEKLFF.

V and J are TRBV28 and TRBJ1-1; TRBD1 matches at 7 bases. The CDR3 extends over 17 amino acids. The germline V gene has CDR1 MDHEN and CDR2 SYDVKM. The V segment lost 4 bases and the J segment 4 bases; nucleotides outside the gene matches: 15. The CDR3 nucleotides read TGTGCCAGCAGTTCCCGACAGGGCCAGTTCGGGACCACTGAAGCTTTCTTT. Translated, it gives CASSSRQGQFGTTEAFF.

The J gene is TRBJ1-1, the V gene TRBV21-1; no check of the table's D call, TRBD1, against the DNA was made. TRBV21-1 is designated a pseudogene. This CDR3 region has 14 residues. CDR3 nucleotides: TGTGCCAGCAGCCTGGACAGGGAAAACACTGAAGCTTTCTTT. Its translation is CASSLDRENTEAFF.

This clone has just a few counts. J is TRBJ1-3 and V is TRBV5-1; D is unresolved. Trimming took 3 bases from V and 2 from J, leaving 12 bases between them. CDR1 is SGHRS, CDR2 YFSETQ, per germline. This CDR3 has 15 amino acids. CDR3: CASSSDGSPGNTIYF. CDR3 sequence (DNA): TGCGCCAGCAGCTCCGACGGCTCCCCTGGAAACACCATATATTTT.

The rearrangement uses TRBV5-4 and TRBJ2-3; TRBD1 might be the D (5 bases). V was trimmed by 4 bases and J by 0 bases, leaving 9 bases between them. The CDR3 has 14 residues. CDR1 and CDR2 (germline): SGHNT, YYREEE (reference sequence). CDR3 sequence (DNA): TGTGCCAGCAGCCGGACACGAAGCACAGATACGCAGTATTTT. Translating it yields CASSRTRSTDTQYF.

This clone showed up just once. This chain joins TRBV11-3 and TRBJ2-3; 8 bases are a match to TRBD2. V dropped 5 bases and J dropped 3; count of bases not matched to a gene: 4. The CDR3 length is 14 residues. Germline values: CDR1 SGHNT, CDR2 YENEEA. CDR3 sequence reads: CASSQRGNTDTQYF. The CDR3, as DNA: TGTGCCAGCAGCCAGCGGGGGAATACAGATACGCAGTATTTT.

The chain recombines TRBV4-1 with TRBJ1-2; TRBD1 matches 9 bases. Trimming cost V 0 bases and J 6 bases; bases outside gene matches: 5. CDR3 length: 15 amino acids. The germline V gene encodes CDR1 MGHRA and CDR2 YSYEKL. The CDR3 nucleotides read TGCGCCAGCAGCCAAGAGGGACAGGGAGGTCATGGCTACACCTTC. Protein sequence: CASSQEGQGGHGYTF.

This chain connects TRBV29-1 to TRBJ2-3; TRBD2 matches 11 bases. With 7 bases clipped from V and 6 bases from J, the junction kept 6 bases outside the gene matches. Germline loops: CDR1 SQVTM, CDR2 ANQGSEA. This CDR3 contains 13 residues. The CDR3 DNA follows: TGCAGCGCAACTAGCGGGGGAGGTGATACGCAGTATTTT. It yields the protein CSATSGGGDTQYF.

The chain has TRBV6-1 and TRBJ2-1, with TRBD2 matching over 14 bases. The CDR3 is made up of 16 amino acids. Germline V CDR1 and CDR2: MNHNS, SASEGT. V shed 4 bases, J shed 5 bases, and the junction held 4 bases outside the gene matches. DNA of the CDR3: TGTGCCAGCAGTGGGACTAGCGGGAGGCACCACAATGAGCAGTTCTTC. Its protein is CASSGTSGRHHNEQFF.

The chain employs TRBV30 and TRBJ2-2; 8 bases fit TRBD1. This CDR3 is 16 amino acids long. The V gene end was trimmed by 4 bases and the J gene end by 4 bases; junction bases not matched to a gene: 11. Per germline, CDR1 GTSNPN and CDR2 SVGIG (reference sequence). Written as DNA, the CDR3 is TGTGCCTGGAAGGGCAGGGGGCCCGGGGGCACCGGGGAGCTGTTTTTT. Translation gives CAWKGRGPGGTGELFF.

This clone was seen a handful of times. DNA of the CDR3: TGTGCCACCAGTGATCCGCCGGCCGGGGAGCTGTTTTTT. Amino acids: CATSDPPAGELFF. The chain recombines TRBV24-1 with TRBJ2-2; the D is unclear. Trimming removed 3 bases at V and 6 bases at J, with 7 bases between. This CDR3 is built from 13 residues. Germline V CDR1 and CDR2: KGHDR, SFDVKD.

The chain links TRBV5-1 to TRBJ2-1; no clear D. The ends were cut back, 2 bases at V and 3 bases at J, with 9 bases in the middle. The CDR3 spans 14 residues. CDR1 and CDR2 from the germline V gene are SGHRS and YFSETQ. This chain's CDR3 is CASSLGTHYNEQFF. The CDR3 coding sequence is TGCGCCAGCAGCTTAGGTACCCACTACAATGAGCAGTTCTTC.

The J gene is TRBJ1-3, the V gene TRBV9; D is uncertain. The V end was cut by 0 bases, the J end by 9 bases, with 4 bases between. The V gene's germline CDR1 is SGDLS and CDR2 YYNGEE. This CDR3 spans 11 amino acids. The CDR3 loop reads CASSVGGTIYF. CDR3 nucleotides: TGTGCCAGCAGCGTAGGGGGCACCATATATTTT.

The chain carries TRBV5-1 and TRBJ2-3; D possibly corresponds to TRBD2 (5 bases). Per the germline V gene, CDR1 is SGHRS and CDR2 is YFSETQ. Trimming cost V 5 bases and J 4 bases, with 14 bases left between them. CDR3 length equals 14 residues. The CDR3 DNA is TGCGCCAGCAGTTCAACTAGTTCTTCAGATACGCAGTATTTT. The encoded protein is CASSSTSSSDTQYF. The complete variable domain, with remaining parts taken from reference TRBV5-1 and TRBJ2-3, reads KAGVTQTPRYLIKTRGQQVTLSCSPISGHRSVSWYQQTPGQGLQFLFEYFSETQRNKGNFPGRFSGRQFSNSRSEMNVSTLELGDSALYLCASSSTSSSDTQYFGPGTRLTVL.

V and J are TRBV9 and TRBJ2-5, with 8 nucleotides matching TRBD1. The junction had 7 bases not matched to a gene; V was cut back by 0 bases and J by 3 bases. The CDR3 spans 16 residues. CDR1 is SGDLS and CDR2 is YYNGEE in the germline V gene. CDR3 nucleotides: TGTGCCAGCAGCGTAGGTGTCAGGGGGCTGAAAGAGACCCAGTACTTC. Protein: CASSVGVRGLKETQYF.

This clone was observed once. The V and J genes are TRBV10-3 and TRBJ2-1, with 9 bases matching TRBD1. J lost 8 bases, V lost 4 bases, and 9 bases had no gene match. The germline V gene has CDR1 ENHRY and CDR2 SYGVKD. The CDR3 is 15 residues long. The CDR3, as DNA: TGTGCCATCAGTGGAGGGGACAGGGCCTGGTATGAGCAGTTCTTC. Its translation is CAISGGDRAWYEQFF.